This T cell receptor (beta chain) was sequenced for a study of monozygotic twins with inflammatory bowel disease. A remark on this clonotype: Its antigen is unidentified.

The germline gives CDR1 DFQATT, CDR2 SNEGSKA (reference sequence). The CDR3 has 17 residues. Using the 5' RACE reads, TCRdb records one entry per CDR3 protein without DNA. The table counts roughly 170,000 distinct CDR3 sequences; around 7% lies in the top ten. Donors each gave over 2 ml of blood. Study conclusions and caveats: IBD patients exhibited fewer clonotypes shared with other individuals than healthy twins, particularly with disease activity.

Sequencing was done on a sample of blood. The source of this sequence is a human donor with ulcerative colitis or Crohn's disease, or a healthy co-twin of an affected twin (not recorded which). The rearrangement joins TRBV20-1 to TRBJ2-1; with no DNA, the TCRdb D assignment of TRBD2 cannot be verified. CDR3 protein: CSARDGRAPSSYNEQFF.